This T cell receptor (beta chain) was identified during a study of neurological immune-mediated disorders. The germline V and J ends were trimmed by 0 bases and 2 bases, with 11 bases remaining between them. This CDR3 has 16 residues. In germline, CDR1 is ENHRY, CDR2 SYGVKD. Study-level points and caveats: Private repertoires in all groups were suggested by the absence of shared CDR3 amino acid sequences among expanded clones across subjects. The most TCR clonal expansion was seen in HTLV-1-associated myelopathy, whereas the least was seen in multiple sclerosis, below the level in healthy controls.

This clonotype was seen ten or more times. No antigen is known for it. Synthesis of cDNA was accomplished via 5'RACE employing 10-nucleotide random UMIs. Each CDR3 protein is one row after TCRdb ran MiXCR on the 5' RACE reads. The table shows about 80,000 distinct CDR3 sequences, with under 10% occurring only once. Stored at -80 C, 2 million PBMCs were the source of the unsorted libraries. The TCR sequence derives from a man aged 45-65 years in good health. The sample taken for sequencing was PBMCs. The chain recombines TRBV10-3 with TRBJ1-5; the D is unclear. The CDR3: CAISESGRDGNQPQHF. Written as DNA, the CDR3 is TGTGCCATCAGTGAGTCTGGAAGGGATGGCAATCAGCCCCAGCATTTT.